Following are 26 T cell receptor beta chains from one sample sequenced in a study of blood T cell repertoires in COVID-19. Using immunoSEQ multiplex PCR, the repertoire was profiled, and TCRdb retains in-frame clones only, with some absent. The sample has approximately 50,000 clones; roughly 86% are singletons. Sequenced sample: peripheral blood. Every receptor here comes from a human donor in a cohort sampled during active COVID-19.

This rearrangement joins TRBV13 to TRBJ2-7; TRBD2 matches at 8 bases. Germline-derived CDR1 and CDR2 are PRHDT and FYEKMQ (reference sequence). There are 16 residues in the CDR3. Losses at the gene ends were 5 bases for V and 2 bases for J; bases not matched to a gene: 11. The CDR3 region has the DNA TGTGCCAGCAGCCACCGTTATAGCGGGGCTACCTACGAGCAGTACTTC. Translating it yields CASSHRYSGATYEQYF.

The CDR3 DNA reads TGTGCCAGCAGCCCCCGCGGACTCTTCTACGAGCAGTACTTC. This translates into CASSPRGLFYEQYF. The chain joins TRBV9 to TRBJ2-7; possible D gene TRBD2, 5 bases. Between the trimmed V and J ends, which lost 4 bases and 3 bases, there was a span of 14 bases. The CDR3 runs to 14 residues. In germline, CDR1 is SGDLS, CDR2 YYNGEE.

The CDR3 reads CASQGAGLNTGELFF. The DNA of the CDR3 is TGTGCCAGCCAGGGGGCAGGGCTAAACACCGGGGAGCTGTTTTTT. This sequence joins TRBV6-5 and TRBJ2-2; 8 bases are a match to TRBD1. The CDR3 spans 15 residues. Losses at the gene ends were 8 bases for V and 2 bases for J; bases not matched to a gene: 7. The germline gives CDR1 MNHEY, CDR2 SVGAGI.

The chain uses TRBV10-3 and TRBJ1-3, with D possibly TRBD1 on 5 matching bases. Looked up from germline, CDR1 is ENHRY and CDR2 is SYGVKD. Trimming removed 10 bases from V and 3 bases from J, with 13 bases in between. The CDR3 contains 13 residues. As DNA, the CDR3 is TGTGCCACCGCTGGCAGGGATGGAAACACCATATATTTT. This sequence encodes CATAGRDGNTIYF.

Turning to this clone: Likely a read error: the CDR3 ends without its conserved phenylalanine or tryptophan. The DNA is omitted, as the CDR3 cannot be located on it reliably, and the CDR3 follows TCRdb's listing. The V gene is TRBV23-1, the J gene TRBJ2-7; the DNA was not compared with TRBD1, the D call given in the table. TRBV23-1 is known as an ORF, though its function is uncertain. Counting both end residues, the CDR3 totals 10 amino acids. The CDR3 region is CASSWTSLAR.

This chain links TRBV7-8 with TRBJ2-2; the match to TRBD2 covers 10 bases. The J segment lost 2 bases and the V segment lost 5 bases, leaving 8 bases of the junction unmatched. From germline, CDR1 is SGHVS and CDR2 FQNEAQ. The CDR3 spans 17 residues. In DNA, the CDR3 is TGTGCCAGCAGCCGCAGACTAGCGGGTCTCAACACCGGGGAGCTGTTTTTT. As protein: CASSRRLAGLNTGELFF.

The V and J genes are TRBV7-8 and TRBJ1-2; 8 bases match TRBD1. With 7 bases clipped from V and 2 bases from J, the junction kept 6 bases outside the gene matches. This CDR3 is built from 14 residues. Germline CDR1 is SGHVS and CDR2 is FQNEAQ. The CDR3 DNA reads as TGTGCCAGCATCCAGGGGGCCGGAAACTATGGCTACACCTTC. Its translation is CASIQGAGNYGYTF.

The genes are TRBV11-2 and TRBJ2-5; 12 bases match TRBD2. Trimming cost V 1 base and J 5 bases; bases outside gene matches: 8. CDR1 SGHAT and CDR2 FQNNGV come from the germline V gene. The CDR3 contains 17 residues. DNA of the CDR3: TGTGCCAGCAGCTTAGGTCTAGCGGGGGGGCTGGCGGAGACCCAGTACTTC. Translation: CASSLGLAGGLAETQYF.

The chain joins TRBV9 to TRBJ2-1; tentative D call: TRBD2 (6 bases). The germline V and J ends were trimmed by 3 bases and 6 bases, with 16 bases remaining between them. This CDR3 has 15 residues. Germline lookup yields CDR1 SGDLS and CDR2 YYNGEE. The CDR3 reads CASSALGGGLNEQFF. CDR3 DNA sequence: TGTGCCAGCAGCGCTCTGGGAGGAGGGCTCAATGAGCAGTTCTTC.

The chain employs TRBV10-3 and TRBJ1-4, with TRBD1 as a possible D gene (5 bases). The CDR3 is 13 residues long. Germline lookup yields CDR1 ENHRY and CDR2 SYGVKD. V gave up 10 bases and J gave up 0 bases, with 9 bases separating them. The CDR3 reads CATTGATNEKLFF. The CDR3 coding sequence is TGTGCCACCACGGGGGCAACTAATGAAAAACTGTTTTTT.

The chain couples TRBV5-1 to TRBJ2-2, with a weak D call TRBD1 (6 bases). The CDR3 contains 16 residues. V was pared by 4 bases and J by 0 bases, with 13 bases between. Per germline, CDR1 SGHRS and CDR2 YFSETQ. The CDR3 sequence is CASSRLGAPNTGELFF. The CDR3, as DNA: TGCGCCAGCAGCCGCTTGGGGGCTCCGAACACCGGGGAGCTGTTTTTT.

The chain uses TRBV11-2 and TRBJ2-7; D is undetermined. Germline V lookup: CDR1 SGHAT, CDR2 FQNNGV. Deletions cut 1 base from V and 7 bases from J, with 8 bases between. The CDR3 is 12 amino acids. CDR3 amino acids: CASSLGTKEQYF. In DNA form, the CDR3 reads TGTGCCAGCAGCTTAGGAACAAAGGAGCAGTACTTC.

This sequence joins TRBV7-2 and TRBJ1-1; 8 bases are shared with TRBD1. CDR1 and CDR2 (germline): SGHTA, FQGNSA. This CDR3 region has 13 residues. The V segment lost 6 bases and the J segment 1 base; nucleotides outside the gene matches: 1. The CDR3 spells CASRDRANTEAFF. CDR3 bases: TGTGCCAGCAGGGACAGGGCGAACACTGAAGCTTTCTTT.

V and J are TRBV2 and TRBJ2-4; weak D call: TRBD2 (5 bases). The CDR3 loop spans 17 amino acids. CDR1 and CDR2 from the germline V gene are SNHLY and FYNNEI. The V end was cut by 1 base, the J end by 1 base, with 14 bases between. The CDR3 loop reads CASSEGGALFAKNIQYF. In nucleotides, the CDR3 is TGTGCCAGCAGTGAAGGGGGAGCGCTATTCGCCAAAAACATTCAGTACTTC. Based on the CDR3 plus reference TRBV2 and TRBJ2-4, the full variable domain is EPEVTQTPSHQVTQMGQEVILRCVPISNHLYFYWYRQILGQKVEFLVSFYNNEISEKSEIFDDQFSVERPDGSNFTLKIRSTKLEDSAMYFCASSEGGALFAKNIQYFGAGTRLSVL.

This chain joins TRBV5-1 and TRBJ2-7, with TRBD2 identical over 8 bases. Looked up from germline, CDR1 is SGHRS and CDR2 is YFSETQ. V shed 6 bases, J shed 2 bases, and the junction held 4 bases outside the gene matches. The CDR3 is 13 residues long. The CDR3 coding sequence is TGCGCCAGCACCGTAGCGGGGCCCTACGAGCAGTACTTC. Translating it yields CASTVAGPYEQYF.

This chain joins TRBV19 and TRBJ1-5, with no clear D. The CDR3 totals 16 residues. Germline values: CDR1 LNHDA, CDR2 SQIVND (reference sequence). Trimming shortened V by 3 bases and J by 0 bases, and 12 bases separated the two germline ends. The CDR3 region is CASSIGSPGSNQPQHF. CDR3 DNA: TGTGCCAGTAGTATTGGGTCTCCGGGTAGCAATCAGCCCCAGCATTTT.

This clone occurred a few times. The genes are TRBV25-1 and TRBJ1-4, with D possibly matching TRBD1 (6 bases). CDR3 size: 16 residues. V was trimmed by 3 bases and J by 6 bases, leaving 17 bases between them. The germline CDR1 and CDR2 sequences are MGHDK and SYGVNS. The CDR3 DNA reads TGTGCCAGCAGTGAGCTACAGGGCAGAGGCGATGAAAAACTGTTTTTT. This encodes CASSELQGRGDEKLFF. Full variable domain (rest looked up from reference TRBV25-1 and TRBJ1-4): EADIYQTPRYLVIGTGKKITLECSQTMGHDKMYWYQQDPGMELHLIHYSYGVNSTEKGDLSSESTVSRIRTEHFPLTLESARPSHTSQYLCASSELQGRGDEKLFFGSGTQLSVL.

The DNA of the CDR3 is TGTGCCAGCAGCCCTCGACTAGCGGGAGGAACAGATACGCAGTATTTT. Translation gives CASSPRLAGGTDTQYF. V gene TRBV9 combines with J gene TRBJ2-3; 13 bases match TRBD2. The V gene end was trimmed by 4 bases and the J gene end by 3 bases; junction bases not matched to a gene: 5. The CDR3 is made up of 16 amino acids. CDR1 is SGDLS and CDR2 is YYNGEE in the germline V gene.

V usage is TRBV18 and J usage is TRBJ2-2, with 8 bases matching TRBD1. Trimming at V came to 2 bases and at J to 4 bases, leaving 3 bases not matched to a gene. CDR3 length: 15 amino acids. Germline CDR1 reads KGHSH; CDR2 reads LQKENI. The CDR3 DNA sequence: TGTGCCAGCTCACCAGGGACAGGCCGCACCGGGGAGCTGTTTTTT. This translates into CASSPGTGRTGELFF.

The chain has TRBV6-5 and TRBJ1-4, with D possibly being TRBD1 (6 bases). Per germline, CDR1 MNHEY and CDR2 SVGAGI. Trimming took 0 bases from V and 7 from J, leaving 12 bases between them. CDR3 length equals 15 residues. The CDR3 DNA reads as TGTGCCAGCAGTTACTCTGCAGGGGCGGGTGAAAAACTGTTTTTT. Translating it yields CASSYSAGAGEKLFF.

The chain joins TRBV5-1 to TRBJ2-3, with TRBD2 identical over 13 bases. Looked up from germline, CDR1 is SGHRS and CDR2 is YFSETQ. The length of the CDR3 is 18 residues. V was clipped by 4 bases and J by 1 base; unmatched bases: 9. The CDR3 sequence is CASSRTSGGALGTDTQYF. CDR3 DNA: TGCGCCAGCAGCCGAACTAGCGGGGGGGCCTTAGGCACAGATACGCAGTATTTT.

This chain connects TRBV10-3 to TRBJ2-5; D is possibly TRBD2 (6 bases). The CDR3 has 12 amino acids. Per germline, CDR1 ENHRY and CDR2 SYGVKD. The ends were cut back, 11 bases at V and 1 base at J, with 11 bases in the middle. The CDR3 spells CASSTSQETQYF. The CDR3 DNA reads as TGTGCCTCTTCGACTAGCCAAGAGACCCAGTACTTC.

The V call is TRBV18, the J call TRBJ2-6; 7 nucleotides agree with TRBD1. Germline V gene data show CDR1 as KGHSH and CDR2 as LQKENI. The CDR3 runs to 17 residues. J gave up 1 base and V 2 bases, and 5 bases lay outside the gene matches. The CDR3 is CASSPRGRRSGANVLTF. The CDR3 bases are TGTGCCAGCTCACCAAGGGGGCGCCGATCTGGGGCCAACGTCCTGACTTTC.

V gene TRBV28 combines with J gene TRBJ2-7, with D possibly matching TRBD1 (6 bases). The CDR3 length is 11 residues. Trimming removed 6 bases at V and 7 bases at J, with 10 bases between. Germline V CDR1 and CDR2: MDHEN, SYDVKM. The CDR3 coding sequence is TGTGCCAGCAGGGGACAAGGAGAGCAGTACTTC. This encodes CASRGQGEQYF.

The CDR3 sequence: CASSSGTENTEAFF. The CDR3 DNA reads TGTGCCAGCAGCTCTGGGACAGAGAACACTGAAGCTTTCTTT. V usage is TRBV7-3 and J usage is TRBJ1-1, with 7 bases fitting TRBD1. Per germline, CDR1 SGHTA and CDR2 FQGTGA. The CDR3 contains 14 residues. Unmatched junction bases numbered 3, after V lost 4 bases and J lost 1 base.

The rearrangement links TRBV4-2 to TRBJ2-5, with TRBD2 matching 15 bases. Looked up from germline, CDR1 is LGHNA and CDR2 is YNFKEQ. The CDR3 consists of 16 residues. V lost 4 bases and J lost 3; bases outside the gene matches: 3. DNA for the CDR3: TGTGCCAGCAGCCCTAGGACTAGCGGGGGGGAAGAGACCCAGTACTTC. Translated, it gives CASSPRTSGGEETQYF.